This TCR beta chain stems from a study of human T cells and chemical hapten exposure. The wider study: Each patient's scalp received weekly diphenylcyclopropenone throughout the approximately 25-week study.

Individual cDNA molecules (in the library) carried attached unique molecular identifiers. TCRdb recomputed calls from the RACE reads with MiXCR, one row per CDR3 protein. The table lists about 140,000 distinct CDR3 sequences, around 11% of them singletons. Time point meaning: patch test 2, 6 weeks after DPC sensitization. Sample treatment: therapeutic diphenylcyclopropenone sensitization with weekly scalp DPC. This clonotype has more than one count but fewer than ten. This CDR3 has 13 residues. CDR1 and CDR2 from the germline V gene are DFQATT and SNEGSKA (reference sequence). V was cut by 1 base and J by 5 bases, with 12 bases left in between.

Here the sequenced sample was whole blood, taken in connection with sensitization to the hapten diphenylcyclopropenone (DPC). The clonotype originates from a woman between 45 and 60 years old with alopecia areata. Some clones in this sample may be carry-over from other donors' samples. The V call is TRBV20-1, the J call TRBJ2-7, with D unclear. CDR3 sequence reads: CSARAVSSHEQYF. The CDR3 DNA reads TGCAGTGCTAGAGCGGTTAGTTCGCACGAGCAGTACTTC.